This entry lists 11 T cell receptor beta chains sequenced from one sample in a study of response to subunit inactivated influenza vaccine. TCRdb passed the RT-PCR reads through MiXCR, listing each CDR3 protein once. The sample lists 500,000 to 600,000 distinct CDR3 sequences; approximately 13% were seen once. The sequences come from PBMCs from blood, collected roughly 6 weeks after vaccination. The source is a man over 45 who received an inactivated influenza vaccine.

This clonotype was counted ten times or more. This chain uses TRBV27 with TRBJ2-7; the D is unclear. Germline lookup yields CDR1 MNHEY and CDR2 SMNVEV (reference sequence). The ends were cut back, 2 bases at V and 0 bases at J, with 5 bases in the middle. This CDR3 is 13 amino acids long. The chain's CDR3 is CASSLRVSYEQYF. The CDR3 DNA is TGTGCCAGCAGTTTAAGGGTCTCCTACGAGCAGTACTTC.

The V call is TRBV12-3 or TRBV12-4, the J call TRBJ2-3; a possible D gene is TRBD1 (5 bases). The CDR3 runs 16 residues. With 1 base removed from V and 1 base from J, the gap between germline ends came to 12 bases. The CDR3: CASSLGGAIGTDTQYF. DNA for the CDR3: TGTGCCAGCAGTTTAGGTGGGGCGATTGGCACAGATACGCAGTATTTT.

This clonotype was observed a few times. The rearrangement joins TRBV18 to TRBJ2-4, with a weak D call TRBD2 (5 bases). Trimming removed 2 bases from V and 6 bases from J, with 8 bases in between. Germline V CDR1 and CDR2: KGHSH, LQKENI. This CDR3 comprises 13 residues. In DNA form, the CDR3 reads TGTGCCAGCTCACCAACTAGGGTAAACATTCAGTACTTC. Protein sequence: CASSPTRVNIQYF.

In its sample, this clonotype was seen a few times. The V and J genes are TRBV4-2 and TRBJ2-3; 7 positions agree with TRBD2. This CDR3 is 13 amino acids long. After removal of 6 bases from V and 6 bases from J, the junction contained 6 bases not matched to a gene. Looked up from germline, CDR1 is LGHNA and CDR2 is YNFKEQ. The CDR3 is CASRGGASDTQYF. The CDR3 DNA sequence: TGTGCCAGCAGGGGAGGGGCGAGCGATACGCAGTATTTT.

In this sample, this clonotype turned up a few times. This chain links TRBV5-1 with TRBJ2-3; 8 nucleotides agree with TRBD1. Germline V gives CDR1 SGHRS, CDR2 YFSETQ. Trimming removed 0 bases from V and 8 bases from J; junction bases left unmatched: 11. The CDR3 contains 16 residues. The CDR3 DNA reads as TGCGCCAGCAGCTTGGACGGGACAGGAGGGGCATCTACGCAGTATTTT. This codes for CASSLDGTGGASTQYF. The whole variable domain, remainder taken from reference TRBV5-1 and TRBJ2-3, is KAGVTQTPRYLIKTRGQQVTLSCSPISGHRSVSWYQQTPGQGLQFLFEYFSETQRNKGNFPGRFSGRQFSNSRSEMNVSTLELGDSALYLCASSLDGTGGASTQYFGPGTRLTVL.

This clonotype has just a few counts. The chain couples TRBV3-1 to TRBJ1-1; D is perhaps TRBD1 (5 bases). In germline, CDR1 is LGHDT, CDR2 YNNKEL (reference sequence). The CDR3 totals 11 residues. The V end lost 4 bases, the J end lost 9 bases, and 9 bases lay between the germline ends. As DNA, the CDR3 is TGTGCCAGCAGCCGGGGACTTCAAGCTTTCTTT. It is translated as CASSRGLQAFF. Looking up the rest from reference TRBV3-1 and TRBJ1-1 gives the full variable domain: DTAVSQTPKYLVTQMGNDKSIKCEQNLGHDTMYWYKQDSKKFLKIMFSYNNKELIINETVPNRFSPKSPDKAHLNLHINSLELGDSAVYFCASSRGLQAFFGQGTRLTVV.

The chain employs TRBV4-3 and TRBJ2-7; 10 bases are a match to TRBD1. CDR1 LGHNA and CDR2 YSLEER come from the germline V gene. With 3 bases clipped from V and 2 bases from J, the junction kept 7 bases outside the gene matches. The CDR3 has 16 amino acids. DNA for the CDR3: TGCGCCAGCAGCCAGCTAGGGACAGGGGCGCCCTACGAGCAGTACTTC. Protein product: CASSQLGTGAPYEQYF.

The sample holds a few counts of this clonotype. This chain links TRBV10-2 with TRBJ2-7; 10 bases agree with TRBD1. This CDR3 is built from 18 residues. Trimming took 6 bases from V and 6 from J; bases not matched to a gene: 20. The V gene's germline CDR1 is WSHSY and CDR2 SAAADI. The CDR3 DNA is TGCGCCAGCAGCTCCAAAGACTCGACCGGGACAGGGGTAGGCGAGCAGTACTTC. Protein product: CASSSKDSTGTGVGEQYF.

This clonotype appeared a few times. V usage is TRBV12-3 or TRBV12-4 and J usage is TRBJ2-1; TRBD1 agrees at 9 bases. The CDR3 runs 16 residues. V trimming: 6 bases; J trimming: 7 bases; junction bases outside the gene matches: 13. CDR3 bases: TGTGCCAGCAGCCACACCCCCGGGACAGGGACGAATGAGCAGTTCTTC. Its translation is CASSHTPGTGTNEQFF.

The chain has TRBV20-1 and TRBJ1-4; D perhaps matches TRBD1 (5 bases). Germline V gives CDR1 DFQATT, CDR2 SNEGSKA (reference sequence). Trimming removed 2 bases at V and 8 bases at J, with 12 bases between. The CDR3 is 13 amino acids. CDR3 nucleotides: TGCAGTGCTAGATCGTCAGGGAAGGAAAAACTGTTTTTT. This codes for CSARSSGKEKLFF.

The chain combines TRBV12-3 or TRBV12-4 with TRBJ2-3; TRBD2 agrees at 7 bases. The junction had 9 bases not matched to a gene; V was cut back by 0 bases and J by 3 bases. The CDR3 covers 17 residues. The CDR3 DNA is TGTGCCAGCAGTTTAGCCGGGGGGACCCAAAGGACAGATACGCAGTATTTT. Protein sequence: CASSLAGGTQRTDTQYF.